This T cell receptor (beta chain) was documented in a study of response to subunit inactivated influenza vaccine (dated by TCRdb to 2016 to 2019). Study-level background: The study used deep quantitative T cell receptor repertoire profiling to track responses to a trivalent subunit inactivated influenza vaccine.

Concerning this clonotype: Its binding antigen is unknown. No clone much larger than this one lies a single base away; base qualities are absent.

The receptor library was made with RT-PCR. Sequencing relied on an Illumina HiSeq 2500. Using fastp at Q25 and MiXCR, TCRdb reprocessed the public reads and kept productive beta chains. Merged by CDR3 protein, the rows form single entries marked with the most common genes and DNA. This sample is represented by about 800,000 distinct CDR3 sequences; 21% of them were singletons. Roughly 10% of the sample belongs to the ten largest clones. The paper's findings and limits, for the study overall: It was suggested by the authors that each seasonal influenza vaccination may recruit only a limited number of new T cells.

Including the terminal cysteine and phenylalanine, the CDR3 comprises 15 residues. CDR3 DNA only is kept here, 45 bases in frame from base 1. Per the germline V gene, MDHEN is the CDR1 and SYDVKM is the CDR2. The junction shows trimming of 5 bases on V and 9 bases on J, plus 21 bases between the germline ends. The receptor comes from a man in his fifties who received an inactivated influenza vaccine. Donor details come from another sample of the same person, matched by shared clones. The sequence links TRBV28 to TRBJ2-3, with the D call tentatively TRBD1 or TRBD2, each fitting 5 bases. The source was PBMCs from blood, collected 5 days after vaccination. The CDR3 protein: CASSASGMGLWTQYF. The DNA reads TGTGCCAGCAGTGCATCGGGGATGGGGCTGTGGACGCAGTATTTT.